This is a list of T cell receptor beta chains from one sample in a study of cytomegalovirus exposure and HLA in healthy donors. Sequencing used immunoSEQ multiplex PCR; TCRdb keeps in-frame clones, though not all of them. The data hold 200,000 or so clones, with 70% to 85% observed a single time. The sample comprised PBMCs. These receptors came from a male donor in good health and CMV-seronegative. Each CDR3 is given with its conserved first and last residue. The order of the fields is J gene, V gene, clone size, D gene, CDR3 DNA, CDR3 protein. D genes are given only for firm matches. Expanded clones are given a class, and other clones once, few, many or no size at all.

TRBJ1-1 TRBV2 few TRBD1 TGTGCCAGCAGTGATAGACAGGGGGCTGAAGCTTTCTTT CASSDRQGAEAFF
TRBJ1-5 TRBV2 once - TGTGCCAGCAGTGAATGGTCGGGGAGCAATCAGCCCCAGCATTTT CASSEWSGSNQPQHF
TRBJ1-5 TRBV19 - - TGTGCCAGTAGTATTCTCACAGGGAATAGCAATCAGCCCCAGCATTTT CASSILTGNSNQPQHF
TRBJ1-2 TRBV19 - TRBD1 TGTGCCAGTAGTACCCGGGACAGGGATGGCTACACCTTC CASSTRDRDGYTF
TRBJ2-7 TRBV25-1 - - TGTGCCAGCAGTGGCCCCGCCTACTACGAGCAGTACTTC CASSGPAYYEQYF
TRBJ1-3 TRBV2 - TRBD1 TGTGCCAGCTCGGGACAGCTCTCTGGAAACACCATATATTTT CASSGQLSGNTIYF
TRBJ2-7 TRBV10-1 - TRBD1 TGCGCCAGCCAGCGACAGGGGAACTACGAGCAGTACTTC CASQRQGNYEQYF
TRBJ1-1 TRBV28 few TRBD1 TGTGCCAGCAGGACAGGGATGAACACTGAAGCTTTCTTT CASRTGMNTEAFF
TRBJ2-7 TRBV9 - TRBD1 TGTGCCAGCAGCCGGCAGGGGGCTCGGGGGGAGCAGTACTTC CASSRQGARGEQYF
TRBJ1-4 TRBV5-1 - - TGCGCCAGCAGCTTGACCGCGACAACTAATGAAAAACTGTTTTTT CASSLTATTNEKLFF
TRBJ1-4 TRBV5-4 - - TGTGCCAGCAGCCCCGACGGGGGGATGGAAAATGAAAAACTGTTTTTT CASSPDGGMENEKLFF
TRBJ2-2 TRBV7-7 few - TGTGCTAGCAGCTTCGACTATGGGGCCGGGGAGCTGTTTTTT CASSFDYGAGELFF
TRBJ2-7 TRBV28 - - TGTGCCAGCAGGACCACAGGGAGCTCCTACGAGCAGTACTTC CASRTTGSSYEQYF
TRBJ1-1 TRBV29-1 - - TGCAGCGTTGACTGGCAGTACACTGAAGCTTTCTTT CSVDWQYTEAFF
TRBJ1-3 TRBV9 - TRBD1 TGTGCCAGCAGCCTGACAGGGAGCTCTGGAAACACCATATATTTT CASSLTGSSGNTIYF
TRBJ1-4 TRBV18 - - TGTGCCAGCTCAGAGAGTCAAAATGAAAAACTGTTTTTT CASSESQNEKLFF
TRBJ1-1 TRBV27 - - TGTGCCAGCAGAGACCTAGATGAAGCTTTCTTT CASRDLDEAFF
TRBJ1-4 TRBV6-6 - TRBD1 TGTGCCAGCAGCCGCCCCGGACAGGGTAGAGAAAAACTGTTTTTT CASSRPGQGREKLFF
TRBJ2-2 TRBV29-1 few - TGCAGCGTTGAGGGTAGCCAAGTCTCAAACACCGGGGAGCTGTTTTTT CSVEGSQVSNTGELFF
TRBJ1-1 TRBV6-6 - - TGTGCCACCTCGGAGACGGTGAACACTGAAGCTTTCTTT CATSETVNTEAFF
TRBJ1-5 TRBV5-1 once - TGCGCCAGCAGCCCCGGGACAAATCATCAGCCCCAGCATTTT CASSPGTNHQPQHF
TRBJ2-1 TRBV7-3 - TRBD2 TGTGCCAGCAGCTTCCGGACTAGCGGGAGGGATGAGCAGTTCTTC CASSFRTSGRDEQFF
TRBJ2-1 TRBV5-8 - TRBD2 TGTGCCAGCAGACCACTAGCGGGGGGCTACAATGAGCAGTTCTTC CASRPLAGGYNEQFF
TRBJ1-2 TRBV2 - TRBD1 TGTGCCAGCGGGGAGGGACAGGGGGCGACTGGCTACACCTTC CASGEGQGATGYTF
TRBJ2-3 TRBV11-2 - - TGTGCCAGCAGCTTAGATCTTGTCGGGGATACGCAGTATTTT CASSLDLVGDTQYF
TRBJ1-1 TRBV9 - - TGTGCCAGCAGCTTTCGACAGAACACTGAAGCTTTCTTT CASSFRQNTEAFF
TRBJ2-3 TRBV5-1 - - TGCGCCAGCGGCCCGTCAAGCGAATACACAGATACGCAGTATTTT CASGPSSEYTDTQYF
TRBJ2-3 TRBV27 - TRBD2 TGTGCCAGCAGTTTAGGCCTAGCGGTCGATACGCAGTATTTT CASSLGLAVDTQYF
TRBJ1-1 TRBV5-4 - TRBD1 TGTGCCAGCAGCTTACCAAACAGGGGAAGCATGAACACTGAAGCTTTCTTT CASSLPNRGSMNTEAFF
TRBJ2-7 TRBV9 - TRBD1 TGTGCCAGCAGCGTAGTGGGGGACAGCTCCTACGAGCAGTACTTC CASSVVGDSSYEQYF
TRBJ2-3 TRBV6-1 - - TGTGCCAGCATCCGGAGGATTGGCACAGATACGCAGTATTTT CASIRRIGTDTQYF
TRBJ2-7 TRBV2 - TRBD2 TGTGCCAGCAGTAGGACTAGCCCTTCCAGGGAGCAGTACTTC CASSRTSPSREQYF
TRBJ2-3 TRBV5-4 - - TGTGCCAGCAGGGGGACATCAGAGACAGATACGCAGTATTTT CASRGTSETDTQYF
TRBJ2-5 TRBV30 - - TGTGCCTGCCAAGGGGCCATAGGGGAGACCCAGTACTTC CACQGAIGETQYF
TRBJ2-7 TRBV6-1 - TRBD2 TGTGCCAGCAGTATGCTCGGGACTAGCGTGTACGAGCAGTACTTC CASSMLGTSVYEQYF
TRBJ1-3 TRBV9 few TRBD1 TGTGCCAGCAGCGTCGGGACAGCGGGAAACACCATATATTTT CASSVGTAGNTIYF
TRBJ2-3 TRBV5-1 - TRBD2 TGCGCCAGCAGCAAGGGGGGACTAGCGGGAGTTTTAGGCACAGATACGCAGTATTTT CASSKGGLAGVLGTDTQYF
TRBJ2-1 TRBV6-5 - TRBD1 TGTGCCAGCAGTAAAACCGGGACAGGGAGGGATGAGCAGTTCTTC CASSKTGTGRDEQFF
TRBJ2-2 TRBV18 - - TGTGCCAGCTCAGAGCTAGCAAACACCGGGGAGCTGTTTTTT CASSELANTGELFF
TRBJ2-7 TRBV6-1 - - TGTGCCAGCCGCCCCAGGGGAATTGACGAGCAGTACTTC CASRPRGIDEQYF
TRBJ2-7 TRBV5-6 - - TGTGCCAGCAGCCCAGGGACATTTGAGCAGTACTTC CASSPGTFEQYF
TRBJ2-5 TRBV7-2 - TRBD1 TGTGCCAGCAGCCAGGCCGGGACAGGTACTTCGGAGACCCAGTACTTC CASSQAGTGTSETQYF
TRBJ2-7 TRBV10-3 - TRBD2 TGTGCCATCAGTTCTAGCGGGAGCCAGTCCTACGAGCAGTACTTC CAISSSGSQSYEQYF
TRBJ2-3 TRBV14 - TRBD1 TGTGCCAGCAGCCTGTTGCAGGGGGCGCTTACAGATACGCAGTATTTT CASSLLQGALTDTQYF
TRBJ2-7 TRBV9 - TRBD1 TGTGCCAGCAGCGCGTCGACAGGGAGCGAATGCGAGCAGTACTTC CASSASTGSECEQYF
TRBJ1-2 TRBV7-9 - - TGTGCCAGCAGCTTAGCCTTGGCACAAGGCTACACCTTC CASSLALAQGYTF
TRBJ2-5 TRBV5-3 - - TGTGCCAGAAGCTATGGCATCCGCCGGGGTGGACTCCAAGAGACCCAGTACTTC CARSYGIRRGGLQETQYF
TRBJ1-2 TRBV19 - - TGTGCCAGTAGTATAGAACCGATCAGTCCCTATGGCTACACCTTC CASSIEPISPYGYTF
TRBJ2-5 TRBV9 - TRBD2 TGTGCCAGCAGCCTCGGGGGGTGGGCGGAGGGCGAGACCCAGTACTTC CASSLGGWAEGETQYF
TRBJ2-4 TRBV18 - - TGTGCCAGCTCACCGAGTAGCGAAGCCAAAAACATTCAGTACTTC CASSPSSEAKNIQYF
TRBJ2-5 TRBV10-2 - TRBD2 TGCGCCAGCAGGGCGAGCGGGAGGGAGGAGACCCAGTACTTC CASRASGREETQYF
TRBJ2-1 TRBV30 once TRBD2 TGTGCCTGGGGGCGGGGACTAGTAATCAAGGAGCAGTTCTTC CAWGRGLVIKEQFF
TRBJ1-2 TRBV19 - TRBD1 TGTGCCAGTAGCCTGACAGGGGACTATGGCTACACCTTC CASSLTGDYGYTF
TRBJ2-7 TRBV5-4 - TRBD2 TGTGCCAGCAGCTTGGCGACCCTAGCGGAGATCTCCTACGAGCAGTACTTC CASSLATLAEISYEQYF
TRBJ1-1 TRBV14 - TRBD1 TGTGCCAGCAGCCAAGTTTGGGACAGGGCGGCTGAAGCTTTCTTT CASSQVWDRAAEAFF
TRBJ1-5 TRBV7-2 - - TGTGCCAGCAGCTTAGCGGGGGCCCTCGATCAGCCCCAGCATTTT CASSLAGALDQPQHF
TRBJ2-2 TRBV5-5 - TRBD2 TGTGCCAGCAGCTTGTACAACCCGGGAGGGCCGGGCGGGGAGCTGTTTTTT CASSLYNPGGPGGELFF